The clone carrying this T cell receptor (beta chain) was seen once. Its matching antigen is unknown. Method: immunoSEQ multiplex PCR; TCRdb's copy keeps in-frame clones and lacks some. In the table there are more than 150,000 clones, around 85% of which are singletons. The source of the sample is a study of Ad26.COV2.S vaccination and SARS-CoV-2 variants. Whole-study results and caveats: Similar non-spike TCR breadth was observed in recipients of vaccine and of placebo. Vaccinees reportedly had broad spike-specific CD8+ and CD4+ T cell responses. Possible underestimation of total T cell responses by the TCR breadth and depth analyses was noted.

The sample in question was peripheral blood, obtained after recovery from COVID-19. The TCR originated in a human donor who had recovered from COVID-19.

The CDR3 loop reads CASSASGTGTEAFF. The CDR3, as DNA: TGTGCCAGCAGCGCGTCCGGGACAGGGACTGAAGCTTTCTTT. The chain has TRBV9 and TRBJ1-1; 9 positions match TRBD1. The V and J ends lost 3 bases and 5 bases, in that order; junction bases with no gene match: 5. Germline-derived CDR1 and CDR2 are SGDLS and YYNGEE. CDR3 length: 14 amino acids.